This T cell receptor beta chain was found in a study of T cell changes during pregnancy in multiple sclerosis. Germline V gene lookup returns CDR1 GTSNPN and CDR2 SVGIG (reference sequence). The CDR3 extends over 10 amino acids. Trimming took off 4 bases at V and 3 bases at J, with 3 bases between the two ends. There are a few counts of this clone. Sequencing used immunoSEQ multiplex PCR; TCRdb keeps in-frame clones, though not all of them. Of some 70,000 clones listed, 85% to 95% were seen once; the top ten hold just over 3%. This clonotype was sampled from a female donor in good health, enrolled as a control in a pregnancy study. Sequenced here: CD8+ T cells from peripheral blood mononuclear cells, sampled in the third trimester of pregnancy. V is TRBV30 and J is TRBJ1-1; unclear D gene. The CDR3, as DNA: TGTGCCTGGACGGACACTGAAGCTTTCTTT. Its translation: CAWTDTEAFF.